Presented here are 9 T cell receptor beta chains from one specimen sequenced in a study of T cell changes during pregnancy in multiple sclerosis (dated by TCRdb to about 2019). Libraries were constructed by the immunoSEQ multiplex PCR assay. TCRdb holds this immuneACCESS table with in-frame rearrangements only. Some clones are missing; in checked studies, unresolved V genes explain under half, and the rest has no known cause. This sample gives around 62,000 clones in total; around 93% of them show up just once. The ten biggest clones cover 3.5% to 4.5% of the sample. Specimen: CD8+ T cells from peripheral blood mononuclear cells, collected in the second trimester of pregnancy. The source is a female donor with multiple sclerosis, enrolled in a pregnancy study.

The chain couples TRBV4-1 to TRBJ1-1; D possibly corresponds to TRBD1 (6 bases). Per germline, CDR1 MGHRA and CDR2 YSYEKL. The CDR3 is 16 residues long. V was pared by 1 base and J by 3 bases, with 15 bases between. The DNA for the CDR3 is TGCGCCAGCAGCCAAGCCCGGGGGGGCCTTGACACTGAAGCTTTCTTT. Translation gives CASSQARGGLDTEAFF.

A single count supports this clone. The V call is TRBV7-2, the J call TRBJ2-1; D unclear. The CDR3 covers 18 residues. Trimming pared 1 base from V and 0 bases from J, leaving 16 bases between. The germline CDR1 and CDR2 sequences are SGHTA and FQGNSA. The DNA for the CDR3 is TGTGCCAGCAGCTTAGGAGATCCCTATTCGAGCTCCTACAATGAGCAGTTCTTC. Its protein is CASSLGDPYSSSYNEQFF.

This clone has a handful of counts. This chain links TRBV6-1 with TRBJ1-6; D gene unclear. The V end lost 5 bases, the J end lost 7 bases, and 12 bases lay between the germline ends. Germline loops: CDR1 MNHNS, CDR2 SASEGT. This CDR3 has 14 residues. CDR3 in amino acids: CASSSSGENSPLHF. CDR3 DNA sequence: TGTGCCAGCAGTTCCAGCGGAGAGAATTCACCCCTCCACTTT.

V and J are TRBV11-1 and TRBJ2-3, with TRBD1 identical over 8 bases. This CDR3 region has 16 residues. V was clipped by 5 bases and J by 10 bases; unmatched bases: 17. Germline V gene sequence: CDR1 SGHAT, CDR2 FQDESV (reference sequence). Written as DNA, the CDR3 is TGTGCCAGCAGCCCACTACAGGGGGGCGGTAGCTATCCGCAGTATTTT. Encoded protein: CASSPLQGGGSYPQYF.

V gene TRBV29-1 combines with J gene TRBJ2-1; 7 bases align to TRBD2. The length of the CDR3 is 15 residues. V gave up 3 bases and J gave up 1 base; unmatched junction bases: 6. Looked up from germline, CDR1 is SQVTM and CDR2 is ANQGSEA. The CDR3 bases are TGCAGCGTTGAGGGGGGGAGTCGTTCCTACAATGAGCAGTTCTTC. This translates into CSVEGGSRSYNEQFF.

The chain couples TRBV15 to TRBJ2-2; 12 bases agree with TRBD2. The ends lost 8 bases at V and 3 bases at J; junction bases unmatched: 4. This CDR3 has 15 amino acids. CDR1 is LNHNV and CDR2 is YYDKDF in the germline V gene (reference sequence). The CDR3 loop reads CATRLAGDYTGELFF. The DNA for the CDR3 is TGTGCCACCCGACTAGCGGGGGACTACACCGGGGAGCTGTTTTTT.

The chain is built from TRBV10-1 and TRBJ2-4, with D possibly matching TRBD1 (6 bases). Germline values: CDR1 WNHNN, CDR2 SYGVQD (reference sequence). The CDR3 runs to 20 residues. V shed 9 bases and J shed 0 bases, with 30 bases lying between them. The CDR3 DNA sequence: TGCGCCAGTTTTGGGAGTGGCAGGGGAGAAACTGCTCTAGCCAAAAACATTCAGTACTTC. Protein product: CASFGSGRGETALAKNIQYF.

The CDR3 spells CASTRTGTGETQYF. CDR3 coding DNA: TGTGCCAGCACCCGAACCGGGACAGGAGAGACCCAGTACTTC. This sequence joins TRBV27 and TRBJ2-5, with 8 nucleotides matching TRBD1. The CDR3 spans 14 residues. With V trimmed by 7 bases and J by 4 bases, 8 bases remained unmatched. Per germline, CDR1 MNHEY and CDR2 SMNVEV (reference sequence).

V usage is TRBV27 and J usage is TRBJ1-1; D remains ambiguous. This CDR3 is built from 15 residues. V was trimmed by 0 bases and J by 3 bases, leaving 11 bases between them. Germline V gene data show CDR1 as MNHEY and CDR2 as SMNVEV (reference sequence). CDR3 DNA sequence: TGTGCCAGCAGTTTATCGGTGGCAGGCCACACTGAAGCTTTCTTT. The encoded protein is CASSLSVAGHTEAFF.